The entry that follows covers one T cell receptor beta chain sequence. As handled by the study authors: Estimates of nucleated cell counts were drawn from the amplification of reference gene primers. Profiled with immunoSEQ multiplex PCR; TCRdb holds only in-frame clones, not every one. That table gives V, J and clone size, and the DNA gave D and trimming. The sample carries 55,000 to 75,000 clones, roughly three quarters recorded once. CDR1 and CDR2 from the germline V gene are LGHNA and YSLEER. The CDR3 loop spans 18 amino acids. The V gene lost 0 bases and the J gene lost 0 bases, with 15 bases spanning the gap. The sample belongs to a study of blood T cell repertoires in COVID-19. Study-wide context: Both acute and convalescent COVID-19 samples were obtained from the United States, Italy and Spain. PBMCs, B-cell-depleted T cells, or T cells provided the cDNA or gDNA that made up the material.

The receptor's source is a human donor in a cohort sampled during active COVID-19. The material sequenced was peripheral blood. The chain uses TRBV4-3 and TRBJ1-3; D unclear. The CDR3 loop reads CASSQEILSYSSGNTIYF. The CDR3 nucleotides read TGCGCCAGCAGCCAAGAGATTCTGTCGTACAGCTCTGGAAACACCATATATTTT.